This T cell receptor (beta chain) was recovered during a study of early T cells in non-severe SARS-CoV-2 infection. This clonotype was seen only a few times. The CDR3 extends over 12 amino acids. Germline CDR1 and CDR2: SGHTA and FQGTGA. V was clipped by 4 bases and J by 6 bases; unmatched bases: 2. In the library, individual cDNA molecules carried attached unique molecular identifiers. One entry per CDR3 protein results from TCRdb running MiXCR on the 5' RACE reads. The sample yields about 44,000 distinct CDR3 sequences, 23% seen once. The source was whole blood, collected at baseline. This clonotype was obtained from an adult who was a healthcare worker with PCR-confirmed SARS-CoV-2 infection or an uninfected control (not recorded which). This rearrangement joins TRBV7-3 to TRBJ2-7; TRBD1 matches at 8 bases. The CDR3 protein is CASSSTGVEQYF. CDR3 nucleotides: TGTGCCAGCAGCTCGACAGGGGTCGAGCAGTACTTC.